This paragraph covers one T cell receptor beta chain sequence. Its matching antigen is unknown. This CDR3 comprises 15 residues. Losses at the gene ends were 3 bases for V and 3 bases for J; bases not matched to a gene: 7. Germline V lookup: CDR1 MDHEN, CDR2 SYDVKM. This sample is drawn from a study of cytomegalovirus exposure and HLA in healthy donors. Study-level findings and limits: V segments that were indistinguishable, TRBV6-2 and TRBV6-3 among them, were omitted from analysis.

Healthy bone marrow donors made up the donor group. 60 Vbeta and 13 Jbeta primers were used in PCR. The repertoire was sequenced with immunoSEQ multiplex PCR; TCRdb's copy has only in-frame clones and lacks some. The sample carries 150,000 to 200,000 clones, over 70% recorded once. The chain has TRBV28 and TRBJ1-2; TRBD1 matches 7 bases. The receptor comes from a female donor in good health and CMV-seronegative. Sequenced input: PBMCs. The CDR3 loop is CASSFIGGRYYGYTF. The CDR3 region has the DNA TGTGCCAGCAGTTTTATAGGGGGCAGGTACTATGGCTACACCTTC.